Listed here are 9 T cell receptor beta chains from one sample, sequenced in a study of CD8 T cells in Susac syndrome. RNA in amounts of about 0.5 to 1 ug was reverse transcribed with random hexamers. From the immunoSEQ multiplex PCR reads, TCRdb called clonotypes with MiXCR, one entry per CDR3 protein. The sample consists of 100,000 to 150,000 distinct CDR3 sequences, just under 95% of them appearing once. Sequencing was performed on CD4+ T cells from PBMCs. These receptors all stem from a human donor in good health.

The gene calls are TRBV5-1 and TRBJ1-1; TRBD1 might be the D (6 bases). The CDR3 extends over 14 amino acids. V dropped 3 bases and J dropped 7 bases, with 16 bases sitting between them. Germline V gives CDR1 SGHRS, CDR2 YFSETQ. The CDR3 bases are TGCGCCAGCAGCTATACCAGGGGAATTGGTGAAGCTTTCTTT. Protein product: CASSYTRGIGEAFF.

V is TRBV19 and J is TRBJ2-7; tentatively, D is TRBD1 (5 bases). This CDR3 region has 13 residues. Germline lookup yields CDR1 LNHDA and CDR2 SQIVND (reference sequence). V dropped 3 bases and J dropped 5 bases, with 11 bases sitting between them. CDR3 loop: CASSMGRVNEQYF. Here the CDR3 DNA reads TGTGCCAGTAGTATGGGCAGGGTCAACGAGCAGTACTTC.

The chain combines TRBV29-1 with TRBJ1-1; D perhaps matches TRBD1 (5 bases). This CDR3 spans 14 amino acids. Germline V gene data show CDR1 as SQVTM and CDR2 as ANQGSEA. Trimming removed 4 bases from V and 0 bases from J, with 12 bases in between. This CDR3 is CSVVPQVLNTEAFF. CDR3 nucleotides: TGCAGCGTTGTCCCACAGGTCTTGAACACTGAAGCTTTCTTT.

The chain carries TRBV7-2 and TRBJ1-1, with 9 positions matching TRBD1. CDR3 length: 14 residues. Germline V gives CDR1 SGHTA, CDR2 FQGNSA. V was clipped by 3 bases and J by 10 bases; unmatched bases: 9. The CDR3 DNA follows: TGTGCCAGCAGCTTGGTCCTTAGACAGGGGGTAGCTTTCTTT. This translates into CASSLVLRQGVAFF. Full variable domain (remainder filled in from reference TRBV7-2 and TRBJ1-1): GAGVSQSPSNKVTEKGKDVELRCDPISGHTALYWYRQSLGQGLEFLIYFQGNSAPDKSGLPSDRFSAERTGGSVSTLTIQRTQQEDSAVYLCASSLVLRQGVAFFGQGTRLTVV.

This clonotype was recorded only once. V and J are TRBV4-3 and TRBJ2-1, with TRBD2 matching over 11 bases. CDR1 is LGHNA, CDR2 YSLEER, per germline. The CDR3 spans 17 residues. V lost 4 bases and J lost 2; bases outside the gene matches: 7. The CDR3 reads CASSLETSGITYNEQFF. CDR3 nucleotides: TGCGCCAGCAGCCTTGAGACTAGCGGGATCACCTACAATGAGCAGTTCTTC.

The genes are TRBV5-6 and TRBJ2-6; 10 positions match TRBD2. The CDR3 consists of 21 residues. J gave up 0 bases and V 4 bases, and 16 bases lay outside the gene matches. CDR1 is SGHDT and CDR2 is YYEEEE in the germline V gene. The chain's CDR3 is CASSLGLAEFRGLSGANVLTF. The DNA of the CDR3 is TGTGCCAGCAGCCTTGGACTAGCGGAGTTCCGCGGGCTCTCTGGGGCCAACGTCCTGACTTTC.

The chain is built from TRBV7-8 and TRBJ2-2, with D possibly being TRBD2 (5 bases). Germline lookup yields CDR1 SGHVS and CDR2 FQNEAQ. The CDR3 totals 14 residues. V was cut by 0 bases and J by 6 bases, with 8 bases left in between. CDR3 in amino acids: CASSLAGVSGELFF. DNA of the CDR3: TGTGCCAGCAGCTTAGCGGGAGTATCCGGGGAGCTGTTTTTT.

The chain links TRBV24-1 to TRBJ2-1, with D possibly matching TRBD1 (5 bases). The CDR3 totals 13 residues. V was clipped by 4 bases and J by 9 bases, with 12 bases between them. Looked up from germline, CDR1 is KGHDR and CDR2 is SFDVKD. The CDR3 DNA reads TGTGCCACCAGTGACCAAGACCAGGGTGAGCAGTTCTTC. This sequence encodes CATSDQDQGEQFF.

This chain links TRBV11-3 with TRBJ2-7, with D unresolved. Germline-derived CDR1 and CDR2 are SGHNT and YENEEA. Trimming removed 6 bases from V and 2 bases from J, with 11 bases in between. The CDR3 has 13 residues. The CDR3 sequence is CASSPPGAYEQYF. The CDR3 region has the DNA TGTGCCAGCAGTCCGCCTGGCGCCTACGAGCAGTACTTC.